The T cell receptor beta chain under discussion was sequenced for a study of T cell repertoires in cytomegalovirus infection. Study-wide background: The public TCR beta signatures pointed to both CMV infection and matching HLA type. Study-level findings and limits: CMV-specific TCR beta clonotypes restricted by HLA-C were the ones dominating the ex vivo response. Carriers of CMV and the relevant HLA type were discriminated by public TCR beta frequency.

A note on this clonotype: Its antigen is as yet unknown. At one end, the junction sequence differs from germline, possibly due to a read error.

From germline, CDR1 is SSHAT and CDR2 FNYEAQ (reference sequence). The length of the CDR3 is 16 residues. TCRdb ran MiXCR on the reads and lists one entry per CDR3 protein. This sample has around 800,000 distinct CDR3 sequences, with about 31% found just once. This receptor was identified in a human donor in good health (CMV status not recorded). Some clones in this sample may be carry-over from other donors' samples. The source material was cultured CD8+ T cells from PBMCs, sampled from culture after CMV antigen stimulation. V and J are TRBV7-7 and TRBJ2-1, with 12 bases identical to TRBD2. For the CDR3, the DNA is TGTGCTAGCAGCCTAAGTTGGGGGACTAGCGGGAATGAGCAGTTCTTC. This gives the protein CASSLSWGTSGNEQFF.